One sample yielded the 22 T cell receptor beta chains listed below, sequenced in a study of blood T cell repertoires in COVID-19. Assay used: immunoSEQ multiplex PCR; TCRdb lists only in-frame clones, some missing. The table includes roughly 230,000 clones, around 83% detected once. The specimen was peripheral blood. The receptor set was obtained from a man between 40 and 49 years old with active or convalescent COVID-19.

The chain recombines TRBV19 with TRBJ2-1; the match to TRBD2 covers 7 bases. CDR1 LNHDA and CDR2 SQIVND come from the germline V gene (reference sequence). Unmatched junction bases numbered 10, after V lost 2 bases and J lost 0 bases. The length of the CDR3 is 18 residues. CDR3 DNA sequence: TGTGCCAGTAGTATACCCGCCTGGCGGGAGAGCTCCTACAATGAGCAGTTCTTC. Amino acids: CASSIPAWRESSYNEQFF. Using reference TRBV19 and TRBJ2-1 for the parts outside the CDR3, the full variable domain is DGGITQSPKYLFRKEGQNVTLSCEQNLNHDAMYWYRQDPGQGLRLIYYSQIVNDFQKGDIAEGYSVSREKKESFPLTVTSAQKNPTAFYLCASSIPAWRESSYNEQFFGPGTRLTVL.

This chain uses TRBV29-1 with TRBJ2-5; D unclear. The CDR3 covers 12 residues. With 0 bases removed from V and 5 bases from J, the gap between germline ends came to 7 bases. Germline V gene lookup returns CDR1 SQVTM and CDR2 ANQGSEA. In nucleotides, the CDR3 is TGCAGCGTTGAAGATCTACTGGAGACCCAGTACTTC. Protein: CSVEDLLETQYF. The complete variable domain, with remaining parts taken from reference TRBV29-1 and TRBJ2-5, reads SAVISQKPSRDICQRGTSLTIQCQVDSQVTMMFWYRQQPGQSLTLIATANQGSEATYESGFVIDKFPISRPNLTFSTLTVSNMSPEDSSIYLCSVEDLLETQYFGPGTRLLVL.

To note about this clone: One junction end does not reproduce the germline sequence, and a read error may be involved. The chain joins TRBV11-3 to TRBJ1-5; D might be TRBD1 (5 bases). The CDR3 loop spans 15 amino acids. Looked up from germline, CDR1 is SGHNT and CDR2 is YENEEA. The CDR3 nucleotides read TGTGCCAGAAGCTTACCTGGGTGGGGGGTACAGCCCCAGCATTTT. Translated, it gives CARSLPGWGVQPQHF.

V gene TRBV19 combines with J gene TRBJ2-3; 8 nucleotides agree with TRBD1. V trimming: 5 bases; J trimming: 4 bases; junction bases outside the gene matches: 5. The CDR3 loop spans 14 amino acids. The germline V gene encodes CDR1 LNHDA and CDR2 SQIVND (reference sequence). CDR3: CASSSRTGSDTQYF. Here the CDR3 DNA reads TGTGCCAGTAGTTCTCGGACAGGGTCAGATACGCAGTATTTT.

The V gene is TRBV7-2, the J gene TRBJ1-5, with a weak D call TRBD1 (6 bases). Trimming took off 5 bases at V and 5 bases at J, with 22 bases between the two ends. Germline lookup yields CDR1 SGHTA and CDR2 FQGNSA. The CDR3 has 17 residues. CDR3 in amino acids: CASSPSRVVKGDQPQHF. DNA for the CDR3: TGTGCCAGCAGCCCTAGCAGGGTGGTAAAGGGGGATCAGCCCCAGCATTTT.

This chain joins TRBV7-9 and TRBJ1-2; D uncertain. The V end lost 5 bases, the J end lost 6 bases, and 10 bases lay between the germline ends. Germline lookup yields CDR1 SEHNR and CDR2 FQNEAQ (reference sequence). The CDR3 length is 12 residues. CDR3 residues: CASSAGLNGYTF. The CDR3 coding sequence is TGTGCCAGCAGCGCCGGACTTAATGGCTACACCTTC. The full variable domain, in which reference TRBV7-9 and TRBJ1-2 provide the parts outside the CDR3, is DTGVSQNPRHKITKRGQNVTFRCDPISEHNRLYWYRQTLGQGPEFLTYFQNEAQLEKSRLLSDRFSAERPKGSFSTLEIQRTEQGDSAMYLCASSAGLNGYTFGSGTRLTVV.

The chain recombines TRBV9 with TRBJ1-2; possible D gene TRBD1, 5 bases. The germline gives CDR1 SGDLS, CDR2 YYNGEE. The CDR3 totals 14 residues. The V end was cut by 2 bases, the J end by 5 bases, with 13 bases between. The CDR3 protein is CASSVGTLPYGYTF. CDR3 sequence (DNA): TGTGCCAGCAGCGTCGGGACTCTCCCTTATGGCTACACCTTC.

The chain links TRBV7-2 to TRBJ1-3; TRBD1 aligns across 7 bases. In germline, CDR1 is SGHTA, CDR2 FQGNSA. The CDR3 contains 18 residues. Trimming cost V 3 bases and J 8 bases; bases outside gene matches: 19. CDR3 nucleotide sequence: TGTGCCAGCAGCTTGACATCGCAGGGGAAGGGGGCTTGGGACACCATATATTTT. It yields the protein CASSLTSQGKGAWDTIYF.

The chain links TRBV11-3 to TRBJ2-3; D not certain. Trimming pared 1 base from V and 6 bases from J, leaving 5 bases between. This CDR3 spans 12 amino acids. Germline CDR1 and CDR2: SGHNT and YENEEA. The CDR3, as DNA: TGTGCCAGCAGCTTAGCTGTGGATACGCAGTATTTT. It yields the protein CASSLAVDTQYF.

V is TRBV6-4 and J is TRBJ1-2; 9 bases are a match to TRBD1. Germline V CDR1 and CDR2: MRHNA, SNTAGT. The CDR3 covers 14 residues. J lost 6 bases, V lost 6 bases, and 8 bases had no gene match. CDR3 in amino acids: CASRWTGEGDGYTF. CDR3 nucleotide sequence: TGTGCCAGCAGGTGGACAGGGGAAGGGGATGGCTACACCTTC.

CDR3: CASSQGGWGYGYTF. The CDR3 DNA is TGCGCCAGCAGCCAGGGGGGGTGGGGCTATGGCTACACCTTC. The J gene is TRBJ1-2, the V gene TRBV4-1, with D possibly TRBD1 on 5 matching bases. This CDR3 region has 14 residues. CDR1 and CDR2 from the germline V gene are MGHRA and YSYEKL. V lost 3 bases and J 4 bases, leaving 12 bases between the germline ends.

The chain employs TRBV7-2 and TRBJ2-7; 9 bases are a match to TRBD1. V shed 0 bases, J shed 1 base, and the junction held 4 bases outside the gene matches. Germline CDR1 SGHTA, CDR2 FQGNSA. There are 16 residues in the CDR3. The CDR3 reads CASSLAGTGQSYEQYF. In DNA form, the CDR3 reads TGTGCCAGCAGCTTAGCGGGGACAGGGCAATCCTACGAGCAGTACTTC. Variable domain in full (rest from reference TRBV7-2 and TRBJ2-7): GAGVSQSPSNKVTEKGKDVELRCDPISGHTALYWYRQSLGQGLEFLIYFQGNSAPDKSGLPSDRFSAERTGGSVSTLTIQRTQQEDSAVYLCASSLAGTGQSYEQYFGPGTRLTVT.

The chain couples TRBV7-2 to TRBJ1-2; D gene unclear. The V and J ends lost 2 bases and 8 bases respectively, with 12 bases between them. This CDR3 contains 13 residues. Germline values: CDR1 SGHTA, CDR2 FQGNSA. The CDR3 DNA reads as TGTGCCAGCAGCTTACTTGAATCTAGGGGCTACACCTTC. Residues: CASSLLESRGYTF.

This rearrangement joins TRBV7-3 to TRBJ2-3, with 14 bases identical to TRBD2. CDR1 SGHTA and CDR2 FQGTGA come from the germline V gene. This CDR3 region has 16 residues. J lost 5 bases, V lost 5 bases, and 6 bases had no gene match. CDR3 bases: TGTGCCAGCAGCGCCCGGACTAGCGGGGGGAGAGATACGCAGTATTTT. Translated, it gives CASSARTSGGRDTQYF.

The chain joins TRBV7-9 to TRBJ2-1; 9 positions agree with TRBD2. Germline values: CDR1 SEHNR, CDR2 FQNEAQ (reference sequence). This CDR3 is built from 17 residues. V lost 4 bases and J lost 0; bases outside the gene matches: 7. The CDR3 sequence: CASSSTLAGDSYNEQFF. The CDR3 nucleotides read TGTGCCAGCAGCTCAACCTTAGCGGGAGACTCCTACAATGAGCAGTTCTTC.

This rearrangement joins TRBV12-3 or TRBV12-4 to TRBJ1-2, with 7 bases lining up with TRBD1. Losses at the gene ends were 5 bases for V and 8 bases for J; bases not matched to a gene: 8. This CDR3 has 13 residues. CDR3 DNA: TGTGCCAGCAGTGGTCTTACAGGGGACGGCTACACCTTC. Translated, it gives CASSGLTGDGYTF.

This clone showed up just once. The V and J genes are TRBV10-3 and TRBJ1-6; D may be TRBD1 (6 bases). CDR3 length: 13 amino acids. The germline V gene encodes CDR1 ENHRY and CDR2 SYGVKD. Trimming removed 11 bases at V and 13 bases at J, with 21 bases between. In DNA, the CDR3 is TGTGCCTCAGCCGAGGACAGAATAAGTCCCCTCCACTTT. Translating gives CASAEDRISPLHF.

This chain links TRBV6-5 with TRBJ2-5, with 7 positions matching TRBD1. V shed 5 bases, J shed 9 bases, and the junction held 12 bases outside the gene matches. The CDR3 is made up of 14 amino acids. The germline V gene encodes CDR1 MNHEY and CDR2 SVGAGI. Here the CDR3 DNA reads TGTGCCAGCAGTCTTGGACAGGCCCGAGGGGCCCAGTACTTC. It specifies CASSLGQARGAQYF.

In its sample, this clone was seen once. The chain is built from TRBV30 and TRBJ2-3; no reliable D call. The germline gives CDR1 GTSNPN, CDR2 SVGIG (reference sequence). The CDR3 is 12 amino acids. Trimming took 4 bases from V and 3 from J, leaving 8 bases between them. The CDR3 DNA sequence: TGTGCCTGGAAGAGAAGAACAGATACGCAGTATTTT. Its translation: CAWKRRTDTQYF.

With respect to this clone: Since a much larger clone is just one base distant, this may be a read error. This chain connects TRBV7-8 to TRBJ1-1; 7 bases align to TRBD1. The V and J ends lost 1 base and 1 base, in that order; junction bases with no gene match: 0. The CDR3 is 14 residues long. The germline gives CDR1 SGHVS, CDR2 FQNEAQ. CDR3 in amino acids: CASSLGQGNTEAFF. CDR3 bases: TGTGCCAGCAGCTTAGGACAGGGGAACACTGAAGCTTTCTTT.

The chain couples TRBV25-1 to TRBJ2-2; D not resolved. This CDR3 has 15 residues. The V end lost 2 bases, the J end lost 3 bases, and 10 bases lay between the germline ends. Germline V gives CDR1 MGHDK, CDR2 SYGVNS. CDR3 residues: CASSETTVDTGELFF. The CDR3 DNA is TGTGCCAGCAGTGAAACCACCGTAGACACCGGGGAGCTGTTTTTT.

The CDR3 sequence: CASSPRRGETQYF. CDR3 bases: TGTGCCAGCTCACCCCGGAGGGGAGAGACCCAGTACTTC. The J gene is TRBJ2-5, the V gene TRBV18; possibly TRBD2 for D (6 bases). CDR3 length: 13 amino acids. Germline lookup yields CDR1 KGHSH and CDR2 LQKENI. V gave up 3 bases and J gave up 4 bases, with 9 bases separating them.